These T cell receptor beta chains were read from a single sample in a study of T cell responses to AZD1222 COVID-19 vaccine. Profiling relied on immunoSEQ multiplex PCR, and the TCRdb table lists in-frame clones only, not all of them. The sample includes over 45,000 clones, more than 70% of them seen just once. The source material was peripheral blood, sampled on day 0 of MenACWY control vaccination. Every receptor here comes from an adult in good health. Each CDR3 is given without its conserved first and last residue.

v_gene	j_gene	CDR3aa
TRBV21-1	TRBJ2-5	ASSKGTTQETQY
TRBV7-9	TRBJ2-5	ASSSRGGARSGTQY
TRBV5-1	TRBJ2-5	ASSPETSGETQY
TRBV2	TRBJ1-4	ASSRDTEGATNEKLF
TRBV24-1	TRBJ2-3	ATGDRGRWTQY
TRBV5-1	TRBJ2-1	ASSLEAGANNEQF
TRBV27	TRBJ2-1	ASRDRGRDEQF
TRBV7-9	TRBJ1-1	ASSLVGAANTEAF
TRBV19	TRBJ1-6	ASSTGQATSPLH
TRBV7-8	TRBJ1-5	ASSYGQGTNQPQH
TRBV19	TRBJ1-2	ASSIPDSLGYT
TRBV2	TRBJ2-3	ASNLQGTLRTDTQY
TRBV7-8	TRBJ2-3	ASGTGNTDTQY
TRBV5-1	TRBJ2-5	ASSPGDIWGQETQY
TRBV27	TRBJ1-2	ASRSTGTSGGYT
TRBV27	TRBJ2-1	ASSPLAASSYNEQF
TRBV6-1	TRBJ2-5	ASSEAPTGGVKETQY
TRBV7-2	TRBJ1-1	ASSLGYFRSNTEAF
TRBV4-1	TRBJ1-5	ASSQEGRQPQH
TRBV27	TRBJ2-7	ASSFSVGPYEQY
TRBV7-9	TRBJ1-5	ASSTGTGGSNQPQH
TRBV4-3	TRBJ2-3	ASSQETLGGAGTSTDTQY
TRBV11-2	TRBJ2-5	ASSLVAGGPSGETQY
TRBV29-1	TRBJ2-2	SVEDLSREGGELF
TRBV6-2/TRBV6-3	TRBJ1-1	ASSLDSSEAF
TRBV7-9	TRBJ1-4	ASSLVGEKLF
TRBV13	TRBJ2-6	ASSLGLRGYSGANVLT
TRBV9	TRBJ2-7	ASTRASRSSYEQY
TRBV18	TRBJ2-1	ASSPLAPSSYNEQF
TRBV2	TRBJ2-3	ASTWRPTDTQY
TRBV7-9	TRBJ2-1	ASSLGALEQF
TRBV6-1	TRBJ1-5	ASSETAGNQPQH
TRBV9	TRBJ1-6	ADRCSPLH
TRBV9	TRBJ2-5	ASSVGLTSRETQY
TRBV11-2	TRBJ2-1	ASSPQGGSSYNEQF
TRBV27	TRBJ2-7	ASSFLGAYEQY
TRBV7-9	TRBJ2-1	ASREQGLAGVNEQF
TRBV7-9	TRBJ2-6	ASSLALGQGSVLT
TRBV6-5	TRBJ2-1	ASRKVAGINEQF
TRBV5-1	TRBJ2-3	ASSWGQDTQY
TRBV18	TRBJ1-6	ASSPETSPLH
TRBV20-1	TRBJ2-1	SASERPDEQF
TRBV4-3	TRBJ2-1	ASSQDETGYNEQF
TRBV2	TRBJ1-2	ASEEQGLSVSYGYT
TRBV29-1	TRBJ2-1	SALGQGFGDEQF
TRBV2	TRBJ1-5	ASSAGQGMKQPQH
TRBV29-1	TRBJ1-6	SVAYGDRSPLH
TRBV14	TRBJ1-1	ASSYDSPRRAEAF
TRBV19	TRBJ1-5	ASQKGRVGNQPQH
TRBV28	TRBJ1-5	ASSLVGGPNQPQH
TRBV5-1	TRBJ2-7	ASSLLDSGEGQQY